The 22 T cell receptor beta chains presented below share a single source sample, sequenced in a study of blood T cell repertoires in COVID-19. Repertoires were generated with immunoSEQ multiplex PCR, while TCRdb's copy carries only in-frame clones and drops some. The sample has around 360,000 clones, over 75% seen once. Sequenced material: peripheral blood. The receptor set was obtained from a woman aged 30 to 39 with COVID-19, enrolled during active disease.

This clone has more than one count but fewer than ten. Other DNA sequences in the sample encode the same CDR3. This rearrangement joins TRBV6-4 to TRBJ2-1; TRBD2 agrees at 11 bases. CDR1 is MRHNA, CDR2 SNTAGT, per germline. Unmatched junction bases numbered 3, after V lost 5 bases and J lost 3 bases. The CDR3 sequence is 15 residues long. CDR3 nucleotides: TGTGCCAGCAGTCCTACTAGCGGGAGCTACAATGAGCAGTTCTTC. Translation gives CASSPTSGSYNEQFF.

The chain combines TRBV30 with TRBJ2-3; no clear D. The germline gives CDR1 GTSNPN, CDR2 SVGIG (reference sequence). With 4 bases removed from V and 6 bases from J, the gap between germline ends came to 11 bases. The CDR3 consists of 12 residues. The chain's CDR3 is CAWTDSEDTQYF. The CDR3 nucleotides are TGTGCCTGGACCGATTCGGAGGATACGCAGTATTTT.

The V and J genes are TRBV2 and TRBJ2-7; 8 bases are shared with TRBD2. This CDR3 has 14 amino acids. V shed 5 bases and J 6 bases; nucleotides not matched to a gene: 9. Germline V gene sequence: CDR1 SNHLY, CDR2 FYNNEI. The CDR3 protein is CASSRTSQVGEQYF. DNA of the CDR3: TGTGCCAGCAGTAGGACTAGCCAGGTCGGCGAGCAGTACTTC.

The chain is built from TRBV5-1 and TRBJ1-5, with TRBD1 as a possible D gene (5 bases). Trimming stripped 4 bases from V and 0 bases from J, with 17 bases between. This CDR3 has 17 residues. Germline CDR1 is SGHRS and CDR2 is YFSETQ. This CDR3 reads CASSHGGIIYSNQPQHF. For the CDR3, the DNA is TGCGCCAGCAGCCACGGGGGAATCATTTATAGCAATCAGCCCCAGCATTTT.

This chain links TRBV3-1 (or the pseudogene TRBV3-2) with TRBJ1-3, with D maybe TRBD1 (6 bases). Trimming shortened V by 3 bases and J by 4 bases, and 13 bases separated the two germline ends. In germline, CDR1 is LGHDT, CDR2 YNNKEL (reference sequence). This CDR3 has 15 amino acids. The CDR3 nucleotides are TGTGCCAGCAGCCAGGACAGCCTCCCGGGAAACACCATATATTTT. Amino acid sequence: CASSQDSLPGNTIYF.

The chain uses TRBV27 and TRBJ2-7, with 7 bases aligning to TRBD1. The germline V gene encodes CDR1 MNHEY and CDR2 SMNVEV (reference sequence). The junction had 8 bases not matched to a gene; V was cut back by 6 bases and J by 0 bases. CDR3 length: 15 amino acids. In DNA form, the CDR3 reads TGTGCCAGCAGGGGCCTGGGACAGAGCTCCTACGAGCAGTACTTC. Translating gives CASRGLGQSSYEQYF.

The chain combines TRBV20-1 with TRBJ1-2; 9 bases match TRBD1. The germline gives CDR1 DFQATT, CDR2 SNEGSKA (reference sequence). V lost 3 bases, J lost 4 bases, and 9 bases stayed unmatched. The CDR3 loop spans 15 amino acids. The CDR3 nucleotides are TGCAGTGCTAGTAAATACAGGGGGCCGGGCTATGGCTACACCTTC. As protein: CSASKYRGPGYGYTF.

The chain employs TRBV5-1 and TRBJ2-7, with 12 positions matching TRBD2. Germline V CDR1 and CDR2: SGHRS, YFSETQ. V shed 4 bases and J 3 bases; nucleotides not matched to a gene: 2. CDR3 size: 14 residues. The CDR3 reads CASSGGLAGYEQYF. DNA of the CDR3: TGCGCCAGCAGCGGGGGACTAGCGGGCTACGAGCAGTACTTC.

This chain connects TRBV11-3 to TRBJ2-3; TRBD2 matches at 9 bases. Germline CDR1 is SGHNT and CDR2 is YENEEA. This CDR3 contains 15 residues. The trim removed 3 bases at V and 3 bases at J, leaving 4 bases unmatched. CDR3 sequence: CASSLREGRTDTQYF. CDR3 in DNA: TGTGCCAGCAGCTTGCGGGAGGGCAGAACAGATACGCAGTATTTT.

The rearrangement joins TRBV5-1 to TRBJ1-5; 8 positions agree with TRBD1. V dropped 0 bases and J dropped 3; count of bases not matched to a gene: 2. The CDR3 is 15 residues long. CDR1 SGHRS and CDR2 YFSETQ come from the germline V gene. The CDR3 protein is CASSLGQGTNQPQHF. Here the CDR3 DNA reads TGCGCCAGCAGCTTGGGACAGGGGACCAATCAGCCCCAGCATTTT.

The chain recombines TRBV19 with TRBJ2-1; 7 nucleotides agree with TRBD1. With V trimmed by 5 bases and J by 8 bases, 9 bases remained unmatched. The V gene's germline CDR1 is LNHDA and CDR2 SQIVND (reference sequence). The CDR3 length is 14 residues. The CDR3 region is CASSQRGTVDEQFF. The CDR3 nucleotides read TGTGCCAGTAGTCAGAGGGGGACAGTCGATGAGCAGTTCTTC.

This clone was detected a few times. In DNA, the CDR3 is TGTGCCATCAGTACCGACAGAATCTATGGCTACACCTTC. It encodes CAISTDRIYGYTF. The chain recombines TRBV10-3 with TRBJ1-2; a weak D match, TRBD1 (5 bases). CDR3 length: 13 residues. The germline V gene encodes CDR1 ENHRY and CDR2 SYGVKD. The germline V and J ends were trimmed by 5 bases and 4 bases, with 11 bases remaining between them.

The V and J genes are TRBV2 and TRBJ1-5; D not resolved. V was cut by 6 bases and J by 4 bases, with 16 bases left in between. Germline V lookup: CDR1 SNHLY, CDR2 FYNNEI. The CDR3 is made up of 15 amino acids. As DNA, the CDR3 is TGTGCCAGCAGAGGGAGGGTAGACTGGAATCAGCCCCAGCATTTT. Amino acid sequence: CASRGRVDWNQPQHF.

V and J are TRBV6-1 and TRBJ2-7; 9 bases match TRBD2. Germline V CDR1 and CDR2: MNHNS, SASEGT. The CDR3 runs 20 residues. The trim removed 4 bases at V and 0 bases at J, leaving 19 bases unmatched. This CDR3 is CASSGGGGSSGTPPSYEQYF. CDR3 DNA: TGTGCCAGCAGTGGCGGGGGGGGTTCTAGCGGGACTCCTCCCTCCTACGAGCAGTACTTC.

The chain has TRBV7-8 and TRBJ2-7; a weak D match, TRBD1 (5 bases). V lost 1 base and J 2 bases, leaving 9 bases between the germline ends. This CDR3 is built from 14 residues. Germline V CDR1 and CDR2: SGHVS, FQNEAQ. The CDR3 coding sequence is TGTGCCAGCAGCTTAGAGGGGCTAGCCTACGAGCAGTACTTC. This codes for CASSLEGLAYEQYF.

About this clone itself: Other DNA sequences from this sample encode an identical CDR3 as well. The V gene is TRBV27, the J gene TRBJ2-1, with TRBD1 matching over 7 bases. Germline CDR1 is MNHEY and CDR2 is SMNVEV (reference sequence). The CDR3 runs 14 residues. The V segment lost 5 bases and the J segment 2 bases; nucleotides outside the gene matches: 3. Here the CDR3 DNA reads TGTGCCAGCAGTCCGGGACAGACCTACAATGAGCAGTTCTTC. Translated: CASSPGQTYNEQFF.

The rearrangement joins TRBV7-9 to TRBJ1-6, with D unclear. The germline V gene has CDR1 SEHNR and CDR2 FQNEAQ (reference sequence). This CDR3 has 13 residues. Trimming took off 2 bases at V and 8 bases at J, with 7 bases between the two ends. The CDR3 sequence: CASSLRGDSPLHF. The CDR3 nucleotides are TGTGCCAGCAGCTTACGAGGAGATTCACCCCTCCACTTT.

This clone has only a few counts. V is TRBV10-2 and J is TRBJ1-5; TRBD1 matches 7 bases. This CDR3 spans 14 amino acids. The germline V gene has CDR1 WSHSY and CDR2 SAAADI. Unmatched junction bases numbered 9, after V lost 7 bases and J lost 6 bases. The CDR3 loop is CASTKTGRGQPQHF. The CDR3 coding sequence is TGCGCCAGCACCAAGACAGGGAGAGGTCAGCCCCAGCATTTT.

The chain employs TRBV7-3 and TRBJ2-1; 14 bases fit TRBD2. Germline lookup yields CDR1 SGHTA and CDR2 FQGTGA. V shed 3 bases, J shed 10 bases, and the junction held 5 bases outside the gene matches. This CDR3 is built from 15 residues. Here the CDR3 DNA reads TGTGCCAGCAGCTTGGGACTAGCGGGAGTTTGGGAGCAGTTCTTC. Protein product: CASSLGLAGVWEQFF.

This clone was seen a single time. Here the CDR3 DNA reads TGTGCCAGTAATGGGAACAGGGACCCAACTAATGAAAAACTGTTTTTT. Its protein product is CASNGNRDPTNEKLFF. The rearrangement links TRBV19 to TRBJ1-4; TRBD1 is a possible D gene (6 bases). The CDR3 is made up of 16 amino acids. Deletions cut 7 bases from V and 0 bases from J, with 15 bases between. The germline CDR1 and CDR2 sequences are LNHDA and SQIVND (reference sequence).

The chain recombines TRBV4-2 with TRBJ2-3, with TRBD2 as a possible D gene (5 bases). CDR3 length equals 17 residues. The V gene lost 0 bases and the J gene lost 2 bases, with 15 bases spanning the gap. Germline V gene data show CDR1 as LGHNA and CDR2 as YNFKEQ. The CDR3 loop is CASSQELQRRYTDTQYF. As DNA, the CDR3 is TGTGCCAGCAGCCAAGAATTGCAGCGGAGGTACACAGATACGCAGTATTTT.

V usage is TRBV4-3 and J usage is TRBJ1-1, with D perhaps matching TRBD1 (5 bases). V gave up 6 bases and J gave up 4 bases, with 18 bases separating them. Germline assignment: CDR1 LGHNA and CDR2 YSLEER. The CDR3 has 15 residues. CDR3 bases: TGCGCCAGCAGTCTTTCCAGGGTTCTCGGCACTGAAGCTTTCTTT. Protein: CASSLSRVLGTEAFF.